A single sample is the source of the 21 T cell receptor beta chains below, sequenced in a study of early T cells in non-severe SARS-CoV-2 infection. TCRdb ran MiXCR on the 5' RACE reads and lists one entry per CDR3 protein. The table lists tens of thousands of distinct CDR3 sequences, roughly 10% of them singletons, with roughly 4.7% in the top ten. Sequencing input: whole blood. Receptors originate from an adult who was a healthcare worker with PCR-confirmed SARS-CoV-2 infection or an uninfected control (not recorded which).

V is TRBV5-5 and J is TRBJ1-1; D uncertain. Germline CDR1 SGHKS, CDR2 YYEKEE (reference sequence). V was trimmed by 0 bases and J by 1 base, leaving 7 bases between them. CDR3 length: 14 residues. The CDR3 here is CASSLAQRNTEAFF. CDR3 nucleotide sequence: TGTGCCAGCAGCTTGGCGCAGAGGAACACTGAAGCTTTCTTT.

There are many counts of this clonotype. The rearrangement joins TRBV2 to TRBJ2-6; D ambiguous. The CDR3 contains 16 residues. Germline V gives CDR1 SNHLY, CDR2 FYNNEI. Trimming cost V 1 base and J 1 base, with 8 bases left between them. CDR3 sequence: CASSEVGISGANVLTF. The CDR3 nucleotides read TGTGCCAGCAGTGAAGTCGGTATTTCTGGGGCCAACGTCCTGACTTTC. The full variable domain, its missing parts supplied by reference TRBV2 and TRBJ2-6, is EPEVTQTPSHQVTQMGQEVILRCVPISNHLYFYWYRQILGQKVEFLVSFYNNEISEKSEIFDDQFSVERPDGSNFTLKIRSTKLEDSAMYFCASSEVGISGANVLTFGAGSRLTVL.

Remarks on this clonotype: One junction end does not reproduce the germline sequence, and a read error may be involved. The chain joins TRBV7-6 to TRBJ2-1, with 8 bases lining up with TRBD2. This CDR3 region has 15 residues. Per the germline V gene, CDR1 is SGHVS and CDR2 is FNYEAQ. CDR3 region: CASSLLAGSHNEQFF. The CDR3 DNA is TGTGCCAGCAGCTTACTAGCGGGCTCCCACAATGAGCAGTTCTTC.

This chain joins TRBV11-3 and TRBJ2-1; the match to TRBD2 covers 7 bases. Trimming took 0 bases from V and 3 from J; bases not matched to a gene: 2. The CDR3 runs 15 residues. Germline V gene sequence: CDR1 SGHNT, CDR2 YENEEA. The CDR3 DNA follows: TGTGCCAGCAGCTTAGAGGCGGGGGACTACAATGAGCAGTTCTTC. Amino acid sequence: CASSLEAGDYNEQFF.

In this sample, this clonotype turned up many times. The rearrangement joins TRBV6-4 to TRBJ1-6, with D perhaps matching TRBD1 (5 bases). The CDR3 runs to 15 residues. The V end was cut by 5 bases, the J end by 6 bases, with 14 bases between. From germline, CDR1 is MRHNA and CDR2 SNTAGT. CDR3 coding DNA: TGTGCCAGCAGTACAGGCCCAGAAGCTAATTCACCCCTCCACTTT. Its protein product is CASSTGPEANSPLHF.

The rearrangement uses TRBV12-3 or TRBV12-4 and TRBJ1-1; no reliable D call. Trimming cost V 3 bases and J 0 bases, with 14 bases left between them. The CDR3 is made up of 16 amino acids. The CDR3 DNA reads as TGTGCCAGCAGTTTGTCAGGTAGACGGTTGAACACTGAAGCTTTCTTT. Translated, it gives CASSLSGRRLNTEAFF.

This clonotype was found a few times. In DNA, the CDR3 is TGCGCCAGCAGCTACGGACAACTGGGTTCACCCCTCCACTTT. This encodes CASSYGQLGSPLHF. This rearrangement joins TRBV5-1 to TRBJ1-6, with D perhaps TRBD1 (5 bases). The CDR3 extends over 14 amino acids. The ends were cut back, 3 bases at V and 9 bases at J, with 13 bases in the middle. Looked up from germline, CDR1 is SGHRS and CDR2 is YFSETQ.

The table lists this clonotype with a few counts. The CDR3 DNA is TGTGCCAGCAGCCTCCTTGGCCTAAGCACAGATACGCAGTATTTT. Translated: CASSLLGLSTDTQYF. The V gene is TRBV27, the J gene TRBJ2-3; D remains unclear. Trimming pared 6 bases from V and 0 bases from J, leaving 13 bases between. The CDR3 is 15 residues long. Germline V gene lookup returns CDR1 MNHEY and CDR2 SMNVEV (reference sequence).

This clonotype has ten or more counts. This sequence joins TRBV18 and TRBJ2-7, with D maybe TRBD2 (6 bases). The CDR3 is 15 amino acids. Germline-derived CDR1 and CDR2 are KGHSH and LQKENI. Between the trimmed V and J ends, which lost 3 bases and 0 bases, there was a span of 12 bases. The CDR3 nucleotides are TGTGCCAGCTCACCTATGGGGGGAAGCTCCTACGAGCAGTACTTC. As protein: CASSPMGGSSYEQYF.

This clonotype was counted a few times. This chain uses TRBV2 with TRBJ1-6, with D uncertain. The CDR3 is 13 residues long. Germline V CDR1 and CDR2: SNHLY, FYNNEI. The V and J ends lost 6 bases and 6 bases respectively, with 9 bases between them. This CDR3 is CASSRDLNSPLHF. CDR3 in DNA: TGTGCCAGCAGCCGGGATCTTAATTCACCCCTCCACTTT.

A single count supports this clonotype. A much larger clone is a single base away; this may be a read error. This chain uses TRBV24-1 with TRBJ2-3, with D perhaps being TRBD1 or TRBD2 (5 bases each). Germline loops: CDR1 KGHDR, CDR2 SFDVKD. The CDR3 is made up of 14 amino acids. This chain's CDR3 is CATSSGRRTDMQYF. The DNA for the CDR3 is TGTGCCACCAGTTCGGGACGACGCACAGATATGCAGTATTTT.

This chain connects TRBV7-3 to TRBJ2-1; D is possibly TRBD2 (7 bases). The CDR3 loop spans 14 amino acids. Germline V gene sequence: CDR1 SGHTA, CDR2 FQGTGA. V lost 4 bases, J lost 10 bases, and 17 bases lay in between. The DNA for the CDR3 is TGTGCCAGCAGCTCCAGTGGGGGGGACACCGAGCAGTTCTTC. The encoded protein is CASSSSGGDTEQFF.

This clonotype has ten or more counts. This rearrangement joins TRBV19 to TRBJ1-1, with D possibly matching TRBD1 (5 bases). Trimming stripped 5 bases from V and 11 bases from J, with 12 bases between. The CDR3 spans 11 residues. Germline CDR1 and CDR2: LNHDA and SQIVND (reference sequence). CDR3 coding DNA: TGTGCCAGTAGTCTTACAGGAGCGGCTTTCTTT. Its protein product is CASSLTGAAFF.

This clonotype was counted at least ten times. The J gene is TRBJ1-5, the V gene TRBV6-2 or TRBV6-3; D remains ambiguous. CDR3 length equals 14 residues. Germline loops: CDR1 MNHEY, CDR2 SVGEGT. With 8 bases removed from V and 0 bases from J, the gap between germline ends came to 11 bases. CDR3 loop: CASQRRYSNQPQHF. The CDR3 DNA is TGTGCCAGCCAAAGACGGTATAGCAATCAGCCCCAGCATTTT.

This clonotype showed up many times. The chain uses TRBV11-3 and TRBJ2-3; 15 nucleotides agree with TRBD2. Unmatched junction bases numbered 9, after V lost 4 bases and J lost 1 base. CDR1 and CDR2 from the germline V gene are SGHNT and YENEEA. The CDR3 is 19 residues long. The CDR3 is CASSYLGLAGGPGTDTQYF. CDR3 bases: TGTGCCAGCAGCTACCTCGGACTAGCGGGAGGGCCGGGCACAGATACGCAGTATTTT. Full variable domain (remainder filled in from reference TRBV11-3 and TRBJ2-3): EAGVVQSPRYKIIEKKQPVAFWCNPISGHNTLYWYLQNLGQGPELLIRYENEEAVDDSQLPKDRFSAERLKGVDSTLKIQPAELGDSAVYLCASSYLGLAGGPGTDTQYFGPGTRLTVL.

This clonotype was counted at least ten times. The chain couples TRBV7-2 to TRBJ1-1; D not certain. Germline-derived CDR1 and CDR2 are SGHTA and FQGNSA. The ends were cut back, 5 bases at V and 1 base at J, with 11 bases in the middle. The CDR3 loop spans 14 amino acids. Here the CDR3 reads CASSNRARNTEAFF. CDR3 nucleotides: TGTGCCAGCAGCAATCGGGCCAGGAACACTGAAGCTTTCTTT. Combining the CDR3 with reference TRBV7-2 and TRBJ1-1 gives the whole variable domain GAGVSQSPSNKVTEKGKDVELRCDPISGHTALYWYRQSLGQGLEFLIYFQGNSAPDKSGLPSDRFSAERTGGSVSTLTIQRTQQEDSAVYLCASSNRARNTEAFFGQGTRLTVV.

This clonotype turned up a few times. The genes are TRBV7-9 and TRBJ2-7, with D unclear. CDR1 and CDR2 from the germline V gene are SEHNR and FQNEAQ (reference sequence). CDR3 length equals 12 residues. The ends were cut back, 5 bases at V and 7 bases at J, with 12 bases in the middle. The CDR3 here is CASSPAGFEQYF. DNA for the CDR3: TGTGCCAGCAGCCCTGCCGGGTTTGAGCAGTACTTC.

Only a few counts were recorded for this clonotype. The gene calls are TRBV20-1 and TRBJ1-1, with 8 positions matching TRBD1. The length of the CDR3 is 15 residues. Germline CDR1 and CDR2: DFQATT and SNEGSKA (reference sequence). V was clipped by 1 base and J by 1 base; unmatched bases: 5. CDR3 nucleotide sequence: TGCAGTGCTAGAGCCCCCGGACAGGGGAACACTGAAGCTTTCTTT. Its protein is CSARAPGQGNTEAFF.

This clonotype was counted ten times or more. The chain employs TRBV4-3 and TRBJ1-1, with D tentatively TRBD1 (5 bases). From germline, CDR1 is LGHNA and CDR2 YSLEER. The CDR3 contains 13 residues. The ends were cut back, 0 bases at V and 5 bases at J, with 7 bases in the middle. The CDR3 DNA sequence: TGCGCCAGCAGCCAAGACCGGGGGACTGAAGCTTTCTTT. Translated, it gives CASSQDRGTEAFF.

The chain has TRBV6-2 or TRBV6-3 and TRBJ2-7, with D perhaps TRBD2 (6 bases). CDR3 length: 14 amino acids. Germline V gene lookup returns CDR1 MNHEY and CDR2 SVGEGT. V was cut by 4 bases and J by 3 bases, with 13 bases left in between. The CDR3 spells CASSSRRGIYEQYF. In DNA form, the CDR3 reads TGTGCCAGCAGTTCCCGGCGCGGGATCTACGAGCAGTACTTC.

In this sample, this clonotype turned up a few times. The chain links TRBV12-3 or TRBV12-4 to TRBJ2-2, with TRBD1 matching over 9 bases. This CDR3 contains 16 residues. The V and J ends lost 5 bases and 0 bases, in that order; junction bases with no gene match: 4. This CDR3 reads CASSEQGAPNTGELFF. The CDR3 nucleotides read TGTGCCAGCAGTGAACAGGGGGCACCGAACACCGGGGAGCTGTTTTTT.